Below are 18 T cell receptor beta chains sequenced from a single sample in a study of T cell responses to AZD1222 COVID-19 vaccine. Some clones are missing from TCRdb's copy, which holds only in-frame ones; the method was immunoSEQ multiplex PCR. The table shows 150,000 or so clones, with roughly 91% occurring only once. This specimen was peripheral blood, taken 28 days after the second AZD1222 dose. Every receptor here comes from an adult who received the AZD1222 COVID-19 vaccine.

This clone was seen a few times. This rearrangement joins TRBV28 to TRBJ2-3; 7 bases map to TRBD1. The CDR3 sequence is 15 residues long. Germline trimming cut 6 bases from V and 2 bases from J; bases unmatched to any gene: 8. Germline values: CDR1 MDHEN, CDR2 SYDVKM. The CDR3, as DNA: TGTGCCAGCAGCGGACAGGAGATAACCACAGATACGCAGTATTTT. This sequence encodes CASSGQEITTDTQYF.

This clone was seen just once. The gene calls are TRBV28 and TRBJ2-7; 7 positions agree with TRBD2. Germline V gene data show CDR1 as MDHEN and CDR2 as SYDVKM. The CDR3 has 15 amino acids. The junction had 11 bases not matched to a gene; V was cut back by 6 bases and J by 3 bases. This CDR3 is CASSKTWGGNYEQYF. The CDR3 DNA reads as TGTGCCAGCAGCAAGACGTGGGGGGGGAACTACGAGCAGTACTTC.

V and J are TRBV5-1 and TRBJ2-1; D could derive from TRBD1 or TRBD2 (8 bases each). The V end was cut by 1 base, the J end by 4 bases, with 15 bases between. This CDR3 has 16 residues. In germline, CDR1 is SGHRS, CDR2 YFSETQ. CDR3 loop: CASSLLAGQAYNEQFF. DNA of the CDR3: TGCGCCAGCAGCTTGTTAGCGGGACAGGCATACAATGAGCAGTTCTTC.

The V gene is TRBV18, the J gene TRBJ2-6; tentative D call: TRBD1 (6 bases). Trimming stripped 2 bases from V and 0 bases from J, with 11 bases between. CDR1 is KGHSH and CDR2 is LQKENI in the germline V gene. CDR3 length: 17 residues. Here the CDR3 reads CASSPNLGGSGANVLTF. Here the CDR3 DNA reads TGTGCCAGCTCACCAAATCTAGGGGGCTCTGGGGCCAACGTCCTGACTTTC.

Points on this clone: An end of the junction differs from the germline gene, which may be a read error. The rearrangement joins TRBV7-7 to TRBJ1-4; 8 positions agree with TRBD1. The CDR3 spans 17 residues. Germline CDR1 and CDR2: SSHAT and FNYEAQ (reference sequence). CDR3 loop: CASSSSPRTGPNEKLFF. The DNA for the CDR3 is TGTGCTAGCAGCTCTTCTCCTCGGACAGGGCCCAATGAAAAACTGTTTTTT.

V is TRBV6-5 and J is TRBJ2-5; no clear D gene. Germline CDR1 MNHEY, CDR2 SVGAGI. The CDR3 contains 13 residues. Trimming pared 7 bases from V and 4 bases from J, leaving 13 bases between. CDR3 in DNA: TGTGCCAGCACGGTGGTGTACGGAGAGACCCAGTACTTC. Protein: CASTVVYGETQYF.

V usage is TRBV25-1 and J usage is TRBJ2-2; TRBD1 matches 7 bases. Germline lookup yields CDR1 MGHDK and CDR2 SYGVNS. V lost 3 bases, J lost 3 bases, and 7 bases stayed unmatched. CDR3 length: 16 residues. The CDR3 loop reads CASSDHRTGDTGELFF. In DNA, the CDR3 is TGTGCCAGCAGTGACCATAGAACAGGGGACACCGGGGAGCTGTTTTTT.

V and J are TRBV28 and TRBJ2-1, with 14 bases lining up with TRBD2. This CDR3 is 16 amino acids long. Germline CDR1 reads MDHEN; CDR2 reads SYDVKM. Trimming at V came to 6 bases and at J to 8 bases, leaving 9 bases not matched to a gene. The CDR3 spells CASSSPTSGRVYEQFF. Here the CDR3 DNA reads TGTGCCAGCAGCTCACCGACTAGCGGGAGGGTGTATGAGCAGTTCTTC.

The CDR3 sequence is CASSNTPGGFNSPLHF. The CDR3, as DNA: TGTGCCAGCAGCAATACCCCGGGGGGGTTTAATTCACCCCTCCACTTT. The chain links TRBV7-2 to TRBJ1-6; the D gene is possibly TRBD1 (5 bases). The CDR3 has 16 amino acids. Between the trimmed V and J ends, which lost 5 bases and 6 bases, there was a span of 17 bases. The germline gives CDR1 SGHTA, CDR2 FQGNSA.

This rearrangement joins TRBV5-1 to TRBJ2-5; 9 positions agree with TRBD2. CDR1 is SGHRS and CDR2 is YFSETQ in the germline V gene. The V gene end was trimmed by 4 bases and the J gene end by 1 base; junction bases not matched to a gene: 2. This CDR3 region has 14 residues. CDR3 nucleotides: TGCGCCAGCAGCCGGGGACTAGCCCAAGAGACCCAGTACTTC. Encoded protein: CASSRGLAQETQYF.

This rearrangement joins TRBV10-3 to TRBJ1-2; D ambiguous. The CDR3 has 11 residues. Deletions cut 5 bases from V and 4 bases from J, with 5 bases between. Germline assignment: CDR1 ENHRY and CDR2 SYGVKD. As DNA, the CDR3 is TGTGCCATCAGTTTTCTCTATGGCTACACCTTC. It yields the protein CAISFLYGYTF.

The chain uses TRBV3-1 (or the pseudogene TRBV3-2) and TRBJ2-2, with D perhaps TRBD1 (6 bases). The CDR3 length is 16 residues. Looked up from germline, CDR1 is LGHDT and CDR2 is YNNKEL (reference sequence). Deletions cut 2 bases from V and 0 bases from J, with 10 bases between. CDR3 in DNA: TGTGCCAGCAGCCAACCACAGGGAACGAACACCGGGGAGCTGTTTTTT. It translates to CASSQPQGTNTGELFF.

The V call is TRBV28, the J call TRBJ1-4, with D perhaps matching TRBD1 (6 bases). Trimming cost V 8 bases and J 8 bases, with 15 bases left between them. The germline CDR1 and CDR2 sequences are MDHEN and SYDVKM. CDR3 length: 13 amino acids. The CDR3 loop reads CASLQGVGEKLFF. CDR3 DNA sequence: TGTGCCAGCCTACAGGGCGTTGGAGAAAAACTGTTTTTT.

V gene TRBV13 combines with J gene TRBJ1-2, with D possibly matching TRBD1 (5 bases). Trimming removed 5 bases at V and 7 bases at J, with 23 bases between. Germline values: CDR1 PRHDT, CDR2 FYEKMQ (reference sequence). The CDR3 spans 16 residues. CDR3 bases: TGTGCCAGCAGCCTCCCGCAGGGTCGAAAGATCGGTGGCTACACCTTC. This codes for CASSLPQGRKIGGYTF.

This clone appeared once. The V gene is TRBV30, the J gene TRBJ1-2; D may be TRBD1 (6 bases). The germline V and J ends were trimmed by 5 bases and 2 bases, with 12 bases remaining between them. Germline V lookup: CDR1 GTSNPN, CDR2 SVGIG (reference sequence). CDR3 length equals 13 residues. CDR3 DNA: TGTGCCTGGCTGCGGGGGGGCAACTATGGCTACACCTTC. As protein: CAWLRGGNYGYTF.

The chain carries TRBV4-2 and TRBJ2-3; D is perhaps TRBD2 (5 bases). Germline lookup yields CDR1 LGHNA and CDR2 YNFKEQ. The CDR3 is 15 amino acids. Trimming pared 1 base from V and 1 base from J, leaving 9 bases between. Here the CDR3 DNA reads TGTGCCAGCAGCCAAGGGGGAGACCGCACAGATACGCAGTATTTT. This codes for CASSQGGDRTDTQYF.

The chain joins TRBV19 to TRBJ2-2; D gene unclear. Germline-derived CDR1 and CDR2 are LNHDA and SQIVND (reference sequence). Trimming shortened V by 3 bases and J by 4 bases, and 21 bases separated the two germline ends. CDR3 size: 18 residues. The CDR3 DNA is TGTGCCAGTAGTATGAATCGAGGCAGGCCCCTAATCACCGGGGAGCTGTTTTTT. Protein: CASSMNRGRPLITGELFF.

The chain couples TRBV6-5 to TRBJ2-7; D is perhaps TRBD1 (6 bases). This CDR3 spans 15 amino acids. Looked up from germline, CDR1 is MNHEY and CDR2 is SVGAGI. Trimming pared 2 bases from V and 4 bases from J, leaving 15 bases between. The CDR3 here is CASSYRDTGPYEQYF. The DNA for the CDR3 is TGTGCCAGCAGTTACCGGGACACCGGACCATACGAGCAGTACTTC.